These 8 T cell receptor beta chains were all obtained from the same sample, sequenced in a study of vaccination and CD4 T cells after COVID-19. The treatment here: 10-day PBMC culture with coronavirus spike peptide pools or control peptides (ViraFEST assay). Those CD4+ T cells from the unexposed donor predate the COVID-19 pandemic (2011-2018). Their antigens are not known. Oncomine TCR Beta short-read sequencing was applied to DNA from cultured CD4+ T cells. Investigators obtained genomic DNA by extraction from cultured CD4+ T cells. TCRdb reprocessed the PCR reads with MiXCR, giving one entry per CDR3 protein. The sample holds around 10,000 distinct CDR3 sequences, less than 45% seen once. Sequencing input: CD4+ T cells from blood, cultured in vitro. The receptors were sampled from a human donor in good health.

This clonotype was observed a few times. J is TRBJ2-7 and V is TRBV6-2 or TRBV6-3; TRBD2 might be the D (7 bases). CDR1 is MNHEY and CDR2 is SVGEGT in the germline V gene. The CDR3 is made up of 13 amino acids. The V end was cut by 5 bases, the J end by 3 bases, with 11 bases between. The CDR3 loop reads CASSRGGFYEQYF. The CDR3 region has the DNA TGTGCCAGCAGTCGCGGGGGCTTCTACGAGCAGTACTTC.

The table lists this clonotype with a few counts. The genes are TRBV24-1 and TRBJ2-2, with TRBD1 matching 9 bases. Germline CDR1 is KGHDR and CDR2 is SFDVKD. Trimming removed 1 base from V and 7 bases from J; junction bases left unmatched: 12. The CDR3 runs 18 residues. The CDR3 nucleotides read TGTGCCACCAGTGATTTCGAGACAGGGGGAGAACGGGGCGGGGAGCTGTTTTTT. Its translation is CATSDFETGGERGGELFF.

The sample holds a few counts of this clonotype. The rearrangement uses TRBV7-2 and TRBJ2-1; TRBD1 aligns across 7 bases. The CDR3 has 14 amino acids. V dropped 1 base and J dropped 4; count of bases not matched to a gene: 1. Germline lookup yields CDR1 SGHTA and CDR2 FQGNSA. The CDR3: CASSLGTGYNEQFF. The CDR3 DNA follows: TGTGCCAGCAGCTTAGGGACAGGTTACAATGAGCAGTTCTTC.

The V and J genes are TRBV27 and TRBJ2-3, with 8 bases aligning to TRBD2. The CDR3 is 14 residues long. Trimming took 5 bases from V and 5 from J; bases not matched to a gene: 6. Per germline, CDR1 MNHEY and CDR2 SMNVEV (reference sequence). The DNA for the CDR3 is TGTGCCAGCAGTCACCCGACTAGCGTAGATACGCAGTATTTT. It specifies CASSHPTSVDTQYF.

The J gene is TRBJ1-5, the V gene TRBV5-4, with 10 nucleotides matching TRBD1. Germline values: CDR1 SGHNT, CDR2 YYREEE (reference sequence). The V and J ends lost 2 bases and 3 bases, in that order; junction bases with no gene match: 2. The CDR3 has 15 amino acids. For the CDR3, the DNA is TGTGCCAGCAGCTTTGGGACAGGGGTCAATCAGCCCCAGCATTTT. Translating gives CASSFGTGVNQPQHF.

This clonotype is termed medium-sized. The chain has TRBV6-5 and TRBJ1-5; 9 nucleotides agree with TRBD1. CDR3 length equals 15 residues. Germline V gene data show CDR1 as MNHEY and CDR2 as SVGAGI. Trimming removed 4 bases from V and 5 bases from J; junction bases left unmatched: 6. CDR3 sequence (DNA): TGTGCCAGCAGTTGGACAGGGGCTCAAGATCAGCCCCAGCATTTT. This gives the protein CASSWTGAQDQPQHF.

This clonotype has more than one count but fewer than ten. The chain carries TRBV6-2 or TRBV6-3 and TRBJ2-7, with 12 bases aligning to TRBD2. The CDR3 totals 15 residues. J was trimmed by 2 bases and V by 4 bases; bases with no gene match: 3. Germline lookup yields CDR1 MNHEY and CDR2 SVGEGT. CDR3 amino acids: CASSSLAGGAYEQYF. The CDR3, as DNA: TGTGCCAGCAGTTCTCTAGCGGGAGGGGCCTACGAGCAGTACTTC.

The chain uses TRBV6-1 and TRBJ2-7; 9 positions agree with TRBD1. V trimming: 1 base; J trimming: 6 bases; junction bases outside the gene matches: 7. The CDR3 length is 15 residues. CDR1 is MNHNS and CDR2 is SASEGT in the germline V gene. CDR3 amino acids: CASSEVGQGTSEQYF. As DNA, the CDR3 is TGTGCCAGCAGTGAAGTAGGACAGGGGACCAGCGAGCAGTACTTC.